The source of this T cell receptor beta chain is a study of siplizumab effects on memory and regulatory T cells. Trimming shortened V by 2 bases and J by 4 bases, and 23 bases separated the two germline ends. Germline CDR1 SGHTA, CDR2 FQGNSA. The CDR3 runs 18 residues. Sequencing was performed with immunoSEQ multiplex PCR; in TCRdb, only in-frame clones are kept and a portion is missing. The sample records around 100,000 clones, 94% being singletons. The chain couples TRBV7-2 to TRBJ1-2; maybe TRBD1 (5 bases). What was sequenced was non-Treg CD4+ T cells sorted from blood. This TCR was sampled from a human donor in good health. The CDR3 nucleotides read TGTGCCAGCAGCTTAAAGGTGTCTGGGGCCAAAAGGATCTATGGCTACACCTTC. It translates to CASSLKVSGAKRIYGYTF.